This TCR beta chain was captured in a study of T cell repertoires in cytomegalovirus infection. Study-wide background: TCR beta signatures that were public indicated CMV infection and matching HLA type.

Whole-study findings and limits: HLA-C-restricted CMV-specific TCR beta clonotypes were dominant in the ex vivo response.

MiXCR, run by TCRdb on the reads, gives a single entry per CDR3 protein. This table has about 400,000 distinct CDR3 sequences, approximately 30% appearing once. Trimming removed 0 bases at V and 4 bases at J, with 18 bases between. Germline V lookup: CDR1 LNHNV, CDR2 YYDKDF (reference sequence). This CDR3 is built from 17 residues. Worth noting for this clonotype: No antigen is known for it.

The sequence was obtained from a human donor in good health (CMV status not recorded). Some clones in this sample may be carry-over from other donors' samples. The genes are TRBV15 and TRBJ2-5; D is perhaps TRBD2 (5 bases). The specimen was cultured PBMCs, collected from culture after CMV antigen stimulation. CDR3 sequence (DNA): TGTGCCACCAGCAGAGATGCGAGTCGGCTAGCTGGAGAGACCCAGTACTTC. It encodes CATSRDASRLAGETQYF.